The rows below give T cell receptor beta chains drawn from one sample of a study of early stage breast cancer tumors. The protocol was immunoSEQ multiplex PCR, while the TCRdb copy is restricted to in-frame clones and leaves out a portion. Among under 35,000 clones listed, about four fifths were seen once. What was sequenced was blood. The receptors stem from a person aged 45 to 59 with breast cancer. The CDR3 runs from the conserved cysteine through the conserved F or W. A D gene is named only where the DNA matches it firmly. Some rows mark clone size as missing; the rest say once, few, many or name a class of expanded clone.

17,.,.,TRBJ1-4,TRBV5-5,TGTGCCAGCAGCTACGAGGGGTCCTACCGGACTAATGAAAAACTGTTTTTT,CASSYEGSYRTNEKLFF
15,.,.,TRBJ2-3,TRBV27,TGTGCCAGCAGACGACAGGCGACTAGCACAGATACGCAGTATTTT,CASRRQATSTDTQYF
14,TRBD2,.,TRBJ2-4,TRBV4-2,TGTGCCAGCAGCCAAGCGGGGGGGCCGAACATTCAGTACTTC,CASSQAGGPNIQYF
13,.,few,TRBJ1-1,TRBV4-2,TGTGCCAGCAGCCAAGGGGAGGGCACTGAAGCTTTCTTT,CASSQGEGTEAFF
14,.,few,TRBJ1-1,TRBV18,TGTGCCAGCTCACCAGGGACGGTGAACACTGAAGCTTTCTTT,CASSPGTVNTEAFF
16,TRBD2,.,TRBJ2-7,TRBV5-1,TGCGCCAGCAGCTCGACGGCGGGTGCGGGGGAGTACGAGCAGTACTTC,CASSSTAGAGEYEQYF
13,.,.,TRBJ1-1,TRBV7-9,TGTGCCAGCAGCCGGACAGCAAACACTGAAGCTTTCTTT,CASSRTANTEAFF
14,TRBD1,few,TRBJ1-1,TRBV10-1,TGCGCCAGCTACAGACAGGGGGCTTTTGCTGAAGCTTTCTTT,CASYRQGAFAEAFF
16,TRBD2,.,TRBJ2-1,TRBV4-1,TGCGCCAGCAGCGCACCGACTAGCGGGAGAGGTAATGAGCAGTTCTTC,CASSAPTSGRGNEQFF
17,TRBD2,.,TRBJ2-7,TRBV4-3,TGCGCCAGCAGCCAAGACCCCGGGACTAGCGGACTCTACGAGCAGTACTTC,CASSQDPGTSGLYEQYF
15,.,.,TRBJ2-3,TRBV19,TGTGCCACCCAAGGACAGAAAGGAAGCACAGATACGCAGTATTTT,CATQGQKGSTDTQYF
15,.,.,TRBJ2-3,TRBV5-1,TGCGCCAGCAGCTTGGTAGGAGGGAGCACAGATACGCAGTATTTT,CASSLVGGSTDTQYF
12,.,.,TRBJ2-2,TRBV7-8,TGTGCCAGCAGAGGAGGGCCCGGGGAGCTGTTTTTT,CASRGGPGELFF
14,.,.,TRBJ2-7,TRBV9,TGTGCCAGCAGCGTAGGCCAGGGTGACTACGAGCAGTACTTC,CASSVGQGDYEQYF
15,.,once,TRBJ2-2,TRBV4-3,TGCGCCAGCAGCCAAGAACGGGGCGGCACCGGGGAGCTGTTTTTT,CASSQERGGTGELFF
18,TRBD2,.,TRBJ2-3,TRBV12-5,TGTGCTAGCAGACTAAGACTAGCGGGGGGGACCGGCACAGATACGCAGTATTTT,CASRLRLAGGTGTDTQYF
17,.,.,TRBJ1-1,TRBV4-2,TGTGCCAGCAGCCAAGGAATCGGCGGATCCTTCAGCACTGAAGCTTTCTTT,CASSQGIGGSFSTEAFF
15,.,.,TRBJ1-4,TRBV2,TGTGCCAGCAGTGGAAAGGAGGGTTCGAATGAAAAACTGTTTTTT,CASSGKEGSNEKLFF
16,.,.,TRBJ1-2,TRBV15,TGTGCCACCAGCAGGGAAACGGGAGGCAGACCCTATGGCTACACCTTC,CATSRETGGRPYGYTF
17,.,.,TRBJ2-1,TRBV4-3,TGCGCCAGCAGCCAAGAACGGGAGTTGGGGTCCTACAATGAGCAGTTCTTC,CASSQERELGSYNEQFF
14,.,.,TRBJ2-5,TRBV6-5,TGTGCCAGCAGTTCCACGACAGGCCAAGAGACCCAGTACTTC,CASSSTTGQETQYF
16,TRBD1,few,TRBJ2-2,TRBV19,TGTGCCAGTTCTTCGGACAGGGGGAGGGACACCGGGGAGCTGTTTTTT,CASSSDRGRDTGELFF
15,.,once,TRBJ2-2,TRBV27,TGTGCCAGCAGTTTATTTCGGGGGTACACCGGGGAGCTGTTTTTT,CASSLFRGYTGELFF
14,TRBD1,.,TRBJ2-1,TRBV29-1,TGCAGCGTTGGAAGGGGGACAGACCACAATGAGCAGTTCTTC,CSVGRGTDHNEQFF
16,.,.,TRBJ2-1,TRBV2,TGTGCCAGCACCCACCAGGGAAAATCGTCCTACAATGAGCAGTTCTTC,CASTHQGKSSYNEQFF
13,.,few,TRBJ2-2,TRBV7-6,TGTGCCAGCAGCTTCGAATTAAGCGGGGAGCTGTTTTTT,CASSFELSGELFF
16,.,.,TRBJ2-1,TRBV6-4,TGTGCCAGCAGACCGAATTACACCACCCTTTACAATGAGCAGTTCTTC,CASRPNYTTLYNEQFF